The clone carrying this T cell receptor beta chain was seen only a few times. Its cognate antigen is unknown. These data are taken from a study of T cells after yellow fever vaccination. Regarding the study as a whole: Most primary-vaccination clones reappeared after the booster (just under 98% CD4, approximately 88% CD8).

The CDR3 has 13 residues. The germline CDR1 and CDR2 sequences are SEHNR and FQNEAQ (reference sequence). V was trimmed by 11 bases and J by 10 bases, leaving 24 bases between them. Via MiXCR, TCRdb re-called the 5' RACE reads, giving one row per CDR3 protein. Here the sample spans some 350,000 distinct CDR3 sequences, roughly 3.9% being singletons. This sequence originates from a man between 18 and 35 years old who received the YFV17D yellow fever vaccine. The sample was PBMCs, taken 5 days after the yellow fever booster vaccination. This sequence joins TRBV7-9 and TRBJ2-7; tentative D call: TRBD1 (6 bases). The CDR3 bases are TGTGCCGGGACAAGGTGGACGGGTGTTCCACAGTACTTC. Translating it yields CAGTRWTGVPQYF.